A selection of T cell receptor beta chains follows, all from one sample in a study of T cell responses to AZD1222 COVID-19 vaccine. Some clones are missing from TCRdb's copy, which holds only in-frame ones; the method was immunoSEQ multiplex PCR. The sample consists of approximately 130,000 clones, about 89% of them appearing once. Sample: peripheral blood, taken 28 days after the second AZD1222 dose. These receptors came from an adult who received the AZD1222 COVID-19 vaccine. Both conserved end residues are part of each CDR3. Fields, in order: D gene, V gene, J gene, clone size, CDR3 DNA, CDR3 protein. D genes are given only for firm matches. Not all rows give a size; the values are once, few, many and, for expanded clones, a class.

D: NA; V: TRBV6-6; J: TRBJ1-5; size: NA; DNA: TGTGCCAGCAGTTACTTTAATCGCAATCAGCCCCAGCATTTT; CDR3: CASSYFNRNQPQHF
D: TRBD1; V: TRBV2; J: TRBJ1-2; size: few; DNA: TGTGCCAGCAGTGAAGGGACAGGGCCCTACTATGGCTACACCTTC; CDR3: CASSEGTGPYYGYTF
D: NA; V: TRBV28; J: TRBJ1-1; size: NA; DNA: TGTGCCAGCAGTTTACCGGGGGAGAACACTGAAGCTTTCTTT; CDR3: CASSLPGENTEAFF
D: NA; V: TRBV10-1; J: TRBJ2-3; size: NA; DNA: TGCGCCAGCAAGCCGGGGACGGGCACAGATACGCAGTATTTT; CDR3: CASKPGTGTDTQYF
D: NA; V: TRBV7-2; J: TRBJ1-5; size: once; DNA: TGTGCCAGCAGCTTAGTGCGGGGAAACAATCAGCCCCAGCATTTT; CDR3: CASSLVRGNNQPQHF
D: NA; V: TRBV3-1/TRBV3-2; J: TRBJ1-2; size: NA; DNA: TGTGCCAGCAGCCAAGGACCAGCTAACTATGGCTACACCTTC; CDR3: CASSQGPANYGYTF
D: TRBD1; V: TRBV10-2; J: TRBJ1-6; size: NA; DNA: TGCGCCAGCATGACAGGGGGATTCGCTAATTCACCCCTCCACTTT; CDR3: CASMTGGFANSPLHF
D: NA; V: TRBV7-2; J: TRBJ1-5; size: NA; DNA: TGTGCCAGCAGCTTACTTAGCAATCAGCCCCAGCATTTT; CDR3: CASSLLSNQPQHF
D: TRBD2; V: TRBV9; J: TRBJ2-2; size: NA; DNA: TGTGCCAGCAGCGTAGCTCTGCCTAGCGGGAGTGAAACCGGGGAGCTGTTTTTT; CDR3: CASSVALPSGSETGELFF
D: TRBD2; V: TRBV7-6; J: TRBJ2-3; size: few; DNA: TGTGCCAGCAGCTTGGAGGCTAGCGGATACACAGATACGCAGTATTTT; CDR3: CASSLEASGYTDTQYF